These T cell receptor beta chains were read from a single sample in a study of PD-1 blockade in classical Hodgkin lymphoma. The method was immunoSEQ multiplex PCR; TCRdb's version includes in-frame clones alone and lacks a portion of them. The sample shows thousands of clones, 70% to 85% of them seen only once. Specimen: peripheral blood mononuclear cells (PBMCs), collected before the fourth cycle of nivolumab. The receptors here all came from a human donor with classical Hodgkin lymphoma. CDR3s include the opening cysteine and the closing phenylalanine or tryptophan. D genes are given only for firm matches. Clone size is shown for a subset of rows, as once, few, many or a class of expanded clone.

V	J	length	D	size	DNA	CDR3
TRBV19	TRBJ1-2	14	.	.	TGTGCCAGTAGTATAGATCGTGGGGGTTATGGCTACACCTTC	CASSIDRGGYGYTF
TRBV6-5	TRBJ1-5	14	.	.	TGTGCCAGCAGTTACTCCCTTGGCAATCAGCCCCAGCATTTT	CASSYSLGNQPQHF
TRBV5-7	TRBJ2-4	15	.	.	TGTGCCAGCAGTCCGGAGGGGGCGGCCAAAAACATTCAGTACTTC	CASSPEGAAKNIQYF
TRBV7-2	TRBJ1-2	16	TRBD1	.	TGTGCCAGCAGCTTAGGCCGACAGGGCTTCAACTATGGCTACACCTTC	CASSLGRQGFNYGYTF
TRBV2	TRBJ2-3	15	TRBD1	.	TGTGCCAGCAGGAAGGACAGGGTTTACGTCGATACGCAGTATTTT	CASRKDRVYVDTQYF
TRBV7-9	TRBJ1-1	16	TRBD1	.	TGTGCCAGCAGCTTAGGGCCGGGACAGGGGGTAGTTGAAGCTTTCTTT	CASSLGPGQGVVEAFF
TRBV28	TRBJ1-3	15	.	.	TGTGCCAGCAGTTTATTTGGGGGCCGGAGAAACACCATATATTTT	CASSLFGGRRNTIYF
TRBV10-3	TRBJ1-4	15	.	.	TGTGCCATCAGTGAGTCGGGGCGGTCTAATGAAAAACTGTTTTTT	CAISESGRSNEKLFF
TRBV28	TRBJ1-1	14	TRBD1	.	TGTGCCAGCAGTATCAGGGGGCGTAGCTCTGAAGCTTTCTTT	CASSIRGRSSEAFF
TRBV5-1	TRBJ1-1	13	.	.	TGCGCCAGTAGGTGGGGGCTGAACACTGAAGCTTTCTTT	CASRWGLNTEAFF
TRBV10-3	TRBJ2-3	16	TRBD2	.	TGTGCCACCCAGTGGGGAGCGGGGGGTATGACAGATACGCAGTATTTT	CATQWGAGGMTDTQYF
TRBV27	TRBJ2-6	16	.	.	TGTGCCAGCAGCCACGCCCCGGGGAGTGGGGCCAACGTCCTGACTTTC	CASSHAPGSGANVLTF
TRBV6-5	TRBJ1-6	15	TRBD1	.	TGTGCCAGCAGTTGGGGACAGGGGTATCGTTCACCCCTCCACTTT	CASSWGQGYRSPLHF
TRBV6-5	TRBJ1-2	15	.	.	TGTGCCAGCAGTTACTCAGCCCTAGGGAGCTATGGCTACACCTTC	CASSYSALGSYGYTF
TRBV4-2	TRBJ2-1	15	TRBD2	.	TGTGCCAGCAGCCAAGACGGGGGGGAATACAATGAGCAGTTCTTC	CASSQDGGEYNEQFF
TRBV7-2	TRBJ2-7	17	TRBD1	.	TGTGCCAGCAGCTTAGAGGCCTGGGGACAGGGGGTATACGAGCAGTACTTC	CASSLEAWGQGVYEQYF
TRBV6-5	TRBJ1-4	13	.	.	TGTGCCAGCAGTAGGGGTCTGGGTGAAAAACTGTTTTTT	CASSRGLGEKLFF
TRBV2	TRBJ1-2	14	.	.	TGTGCCAGCAGAGTGGACGGATCTAACTATGGCTACACCTTC	CASRVDGSNYGYTF
TRBV28	TRBJ2-1	20	TRBD2	.	TGTGCCAGCAGTTTATTTTTGGGTAGCGCGAGCGGGGGGGCCTCGGGTGAGCAGTTCTTC	CASSLFLGSASGGASGEQFF
TRBV6-5	TRBJ1-2	13	.	.	TGTGCCAGCAGAACACCGGGAGCGTATGGCTACACCTTC	CASRTPGAYGYTF
TRBV5-1	TRBJ2-7	13	TRBD1	.	TGCGCCAGCAGCTTTCTCTCAGGGGGCGAGCAGTACTTC	CASSFLSGGEQYF
TRBV7-8	TRBJ2-7	14	.	.	TGTGCCAGCAGCTTGGGTCTCCGGATGGACGAGCAGTACTTC	CASSLGLRMDEQYF
TRBV7-2	TRBJ1-5	15	TRBD1	.	TGTGCCAGCAGCACTCGGACAGGACGGGATCAGCCCCAGCATTTT	CASSTRTGRDQPQHF
TRBV19	TRBJ2-3	15	TRBD2	.	TGTGCCAGTAGTATCCTAGCGGGGCCGGGGGATACGCAGTATTTT	CASSILAGPGDTQYF
TRBV9	TRBJ1-1	14	TRBD1	.	TGTGCCAGCAGCAGGGACAGGGGGAACACTGAAGCTTTCTTT	CASSRDRGNTEAFF
TRBV4-1	TRBJ2-1	15	.	.	TGCGCCAGCAGCCTATCGGGCCTTTCCCTTAATAAGCAGTTCTTC	CASSLSGLSLNKQFF
TRBV6-1	TRBJ2-6	15	.	.	TGTGCCAGCAGGGGACTTACCTCTGGGGCCAACGTCCTGACTTTC	CASRGLTSGANVLTF
TRBV2	TRBJ2-7	13	.	few	TGTGCCAGCAGACGGGACAACTCCTACGAGCAGTACTTC	CASRRDNSYEQYF
TRBV10-1	TRBJ2-1	15	.	.	TGCGCCAGCAGTGAGTTTCCAGTCGAGATCAATGAGCAGTTCTTC	CASSEFPVEINEQFF
TRBV5-1	TRBJ2-7	16	TRBD2	.	TGCGCCAGCAGCCCGTGGACTAGCGGGGGCACCTACGAGCAGTACTTC	CASSPWTSGGTYEQYF
TRBV5-4	TRBJ1-1	12	.	.	TGTGCCAGCAGCTCCACACACACTGAAGCTTTCTTT	CASSSTHTEAFF
TRBV11-3	TRBJ1-5	14	.	.	TGTGCCAGCAGCCCTGGGTCAATGGGTCAGCCCCAGCATTTT	CASSPGSMGQPQHF
TRBV7-9	TRBJ2-3	12	.	few	TGTGCCAGCAGCTTAGGGGTGGATACGCAGTATTTT	CASSLGVDTQYF
TRBV5-6	TRBJ2-3	15	.	.	TGTGCCAGCAGCTTGGGGGGGTCCGGATCAGATACGCAGTATTTT	CASSLGGSGSDTQYF
TRBV27	TRBJ2-7	11	TRBD1	.	TGTGCCAGCAGGACAGGGGAACAGCAGTACTTC	CASRTGEQQYF
TRBV18	TRBJ2-2	13	.	.	TGTGCCAGCTCACCAATAGTAACCGGGGAGCTGTTTTTT	CASSPIVTGELFF
TRBV7-2	TRBJ1-4	15	.	few	TGTGCCAGCAGCTCAGACGGTGGTCGGGGTGAAAAACTGTTTTTT	CASSSDGGRGEKLFF
TRBV5-6	TRBJ2-3	16	TRBD2	.	TGTGCCAGCACGAAAGGTGCTAGCGGACTCACAGATACGCAGTATTTT	CASTKGASGLTDTQYF
TRBV11-2	TRBJ1-4	15	.	.	TGTGCCAGCAGCTTCGGTTTTACAACTAATGAAAAACTGTTTTTT	CASSFGFTTNEKLFF
TRBV28	TRBJ1-1	15	TRBD1	.	TGTGCCAGCAGTTTATGGACAGGGGGGAACACTGAAGCTTTCTTT	CASSLWTGGNTEAFF
TRBV4-3	TRBJ2-7	16	TRBD1	.	TGCGCCAGCAGCCAAGAACGACAGGGGCGACTCTACGAGCAGTACTTC	CASSQERQGRLYEQYF
TRBV7-8	TRBJ2-3	18	TRBD1	.	TGTGCCAGCAGCTTAGCGGCCGGGACAGGGGCCCCCACAGATACGCAGTATTTT	CASSLAAGTGAPTDTQYF
TRBV28	TRBJ1-1	12	.	.	TGTGCCAGCAGTTTATTGAACACTGAAGCTTTCTTT	CASSLLNTEAFF